This TCR beta chain was sequenced during a study of tumor and adjacent non-tumor tissue in lung cancer. Remarks on this clonotype: One base away lies a much larger clone, so this may be a sequencing read error.

This sample's RNA came from whole unsorted tissue. V lost 3 bases and J lost 10; bases outside the gene matches: 9. The CDR3 covers 14 residues. Germline loops: CDR1 LGHNT, CDR2 FRNRAP. Three rounds of nested PCR, following a modified ARM-PCR protocol, produced the TCRbeta library. TCRdb analysed the multiplex PCR reads with MiXCR anew, one entry per CDR3 protein. This table holds about 110,000 distinct CDR3 sequences, 60% to 80% found once. The gene calls are TRBV12-5 and TRBJ1-1, with 9 bases aligning to TRBD1. The source of this sequence is a woman aged 55 to 70 with non-small cell lung cancer. The sample taken for sequencing was lung tumor tissue. The CDR3 protein is CASGLPRTGVRAFF. The CDR3 coding sequence is TGTGCTAGTGGTTTACCCCGGACAGGGGTTCGAGCTTTCTTT.